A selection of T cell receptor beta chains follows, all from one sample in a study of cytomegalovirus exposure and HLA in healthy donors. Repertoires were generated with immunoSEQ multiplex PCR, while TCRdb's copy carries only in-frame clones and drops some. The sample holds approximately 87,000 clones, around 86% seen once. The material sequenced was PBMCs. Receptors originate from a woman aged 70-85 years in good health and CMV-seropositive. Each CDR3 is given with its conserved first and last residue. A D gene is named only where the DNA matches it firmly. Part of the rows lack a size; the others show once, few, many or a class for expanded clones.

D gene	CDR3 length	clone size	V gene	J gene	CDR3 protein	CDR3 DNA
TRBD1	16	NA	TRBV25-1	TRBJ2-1	CASSEFSGQGEGEQFF	TGTGCCAGCAGTGAATTTTCGGGGCAGGGGGAAGGTGAGCAGTTCTTC
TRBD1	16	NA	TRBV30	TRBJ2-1	CAWRGAGTVSYNEQFF	TGTGCCTGGAGAGGTGCCGGGACAGTGTCCTACAATGAGCAGTTCTTC
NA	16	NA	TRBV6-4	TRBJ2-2	CASSDGWTSNTGELFF	TGTGCCAGCAGTGACGGGTGGACTTCGAACACCGGGGAGCTGTTTTTT
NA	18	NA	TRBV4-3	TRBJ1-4	CASSLNYGGGSTNEKLFF	TGCGCCAGCAGCCTAAACTATGGGGGGGGATCAACTAATGAAAAACTGTTTTTT
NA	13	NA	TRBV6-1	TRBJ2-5	CASSVDGGLLVYF	TGTGCCAGCAGTGTGGACGGGGGGCTGTTGGTGTACTTC
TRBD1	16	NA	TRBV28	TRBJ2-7	CASSGFWDRGSYEQYF	TGTGCCAGCAGCGGCTTTTGGGACAGGGGGTCCTACGAGCAGTACTTC
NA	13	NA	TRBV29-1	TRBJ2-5	CSGQKQRRETQYF	TGCAGCGGCCAGAAGCAGAGGAGAGAGACCCAGTACTTC
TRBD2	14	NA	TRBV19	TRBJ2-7	CASSPREGSYEQYF	TGTGCCAGTAGTCCTCGGGAGGGGTCCTACGAGCAGTACTTC
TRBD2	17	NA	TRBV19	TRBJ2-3	CASSSRVSSGNADTQYF	TGTGCCAGTAGTTCCCGTGTTTCTAGCGGGAATGCAGATACGCAGTATTTT
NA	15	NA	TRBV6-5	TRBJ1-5	CASTRGGMWNQPQHF	TGTGCCAGCACTCGGGGGGGGATGTGGAATCAGCCCCAGCATTTT
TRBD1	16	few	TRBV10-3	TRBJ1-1	CAISGSRDSANTEAFF	TGTGCCATCAGTGGGTCCCGGGACAGCGCTAACACTGAAGCTTTCTTT